The rows below give T cell receptor beta chains drawn from one sample of a study of cytomegalovirus exposure and HLA in healthy donors. Data came from immunoSEQ multiplex PCR; TCRdb stores just in-frame clones and leaves some out. This sample has more than 50,000 clones, with over 75% found just once. Material for sequencing was PBMCs. These receptors came from a female donor in good health and CMV-seronegative. CDR3s include the opening cysteine and the closing phenylalanine or tryptophan. D genes are given only for firm matches. Only some rows state a clone size, as once, few, many or a class for expanded clones.

V gene: TRBV27
D gene: TRBD2
clone size: -
J gene: TRBJ2-1
CDR3 DNA: TGTGCCAGCAGGACTAGCGGGAGGAACAATGAGCAGTTCTTC
CDR3 protein: CASRTSGRNNEQFF

V gene: TRBV27
D gene: TRBD2
clone size: -
J gene: TRBJ2-1
CDR3 DNA: TGTGCCAGCAGTTTGGGCGGGAGAGTTAAAGGTGAGCAGTTCTTC
CDR3 protein: CASSLGGRVKGEQFF

V gene: TRBV11-3
D gene: TRBD2
clone size: -
J gene: TRBJ2-7
CDR3 DNA: TGTGCCAGCAGCCCCAAGCGGGAGGGAGCCTACGAGCAGTACTTC
CDR3 protein: CASSPKREGAYEQYF

V gene: TRBV7-9
D gene: TRBD2
clone size: -
J gene: TRBJ2-5
CDR3 DNA: TGTGCCAGCAGCTTAGGGGTAGCGGGAGTGGGAGAGACCCAGTACTTC
CDR3 protein: CASSLGVAGVGETQYF

V gene: TRBV10-1
D gene: TRBD1
clone size: -
J gene: TRBJ1-2
CDR3 DNA: TGCGCCAGCAGTGGGGACCCGACAGGGGGCCATGACTATGGCTACACCTTC
CDR3 protein: CASSGDPTGGHDYGYTF

V gene: TRBV27
D gene: TRBD1
clone size: -
J gene: TRBJ2-5
CDR3 DNA: TGTGCCAGCAGTCCCCGGACAGGGCGCCAAGAGACCCAGTACTTC
CDR3 protein: CASSPRTGRQETQYF

V gene: TRBV6-4
D gene: -
clone size: -
J gene: TRBJ2-4
CDR3 DNA: TGTGCCAGCACTCCGACCGGACATCCAGTCCTAGCCAAAAACATTCAGTACTTC
CDR3 protein: CASTPTGHPVLAKNIQYF

V gene: TRBV2
D gene: -
clone size: -
J gene: TRBJ2-3
CDR3 DNA: TGTGCCAGCACCTCACTCAGCGGTGCCACAGATACGCAGTATTTT
CDR3 protein: CASTSLSGATDTQYF

V gene: TRBV9
D gene: -
clone size: -
J gene: TRBJ1-2
CDR3 DNA: TGTGCCAGCAGCGTTCAGACAACCAACTATGGCTACACCTTC
CDR3 protein: CASSVQTTNYGYTF

V gene: TRBV28
D gene: TRBD1
clone size: once
J gene: TRBJ1-4
CDR3 DNA: TGTGCCAGCAGTCCTCCGGGACAGGGCGGTGAAAAACTGTTTTTT
CDR3 protein: CASSPPGQGGEKLFF

V gene: TRBV11-2
D gene: -
clone size: -
J gene: TRBJ2-5
CDR3 DNA: TGTGCCAGCAGCCGCTTATCGGGAGCACTGGGGACCCAGTACTTC
CDR3 protein: CASSRLSGALGTQYF

V gene: TRBV7-3
D gene: TRBD1
clone size: -
J gene: TRBJ1-2
CDR3 DNA: TGTGCCAGCAGCCCTGGGACAGGGAAGGGCTATGGCTACACCTTC
CDR3 protein: CASSPGTGKGYGYTF

V gene: TRBV10-3
D gene: TRBD2
clone size: -
J gene: TRBJ2-1
CDR3 DNA: TGTGCCATCAGTGAGTCTACCCCTAGCGGGGGGTATGAGCAGTTCTTC
CDR3 protein: CAISESTPSGGYEQFF

V gene: TRBV7-3
D gene: TRBD1
clone size: -
J gene: TRBJ1-2
CDR3 DNA: TGTGCCAGCAGCGAGGGACAGGAGAACACTAACTATGGCTACACCTTC
CDR3 protein: CASSEGQENTNYGYTF

V gene: TRBV18
D gene: TRBD2
clone size: -
J gene: TRBJ2-5
CDR3 DNA: TGTGCCAGCTCACCCAAACTAGCGGAAGAGACCCAGTACTTC
CDR3 protein: CASSPKLAEETQYF

V gene: TRBV28
D gene: TRBD1
clone size: -
J gene: TRBJ2-1
CDR3 DNA: TGTGCCAGCAGTTTAGGATCGGGGACAGGGGCAGTCAATGAGCAGTTCTTC
CDR3 protein: CASSLGSGTGAVNEQFF

V gene: TRBV7-9
D gene: -
clone size: -
J gene: TRBJ2-5
CDR3 DNA: TGTGCCAGCAGCTTATATGAGACCCAGTACTTC
CDR3 protein: CASSLYETQYF

V gene: TRBV5-1
D gene: TRBD1
clone size: -
J gene: TRBJ1-4
CDR3 DNA: TGCGCCAGCAGCGGACAGGGGGCAAGCGAAAAACTGTTTTTT
CDR3 protein: CASSGQGASEKLFF

V gene: TRBV2
D gene: -
clone size: -
J gene: TRBJ2-7
CDR3 DNA: TGTGCCAGCTACGAACGAACAGGGAGCTCCTACGAGCAGTACTTC
CDR3 protein: CASYERTGSSYEQYF

V gene: TRBV19
D gene: -
clone size: -
J gene: TRBJ2-1
CDR3 DNA: TGTGCCAGCACCGGGAGTGGGGCCTACAATGAGCAGTTCTTC
CDR3 protein: CASTGSGAYNEQFF

V gene: TRBV5-1
D gene: TRBD1
clone size: -
J gene: TRBJ2-7
CDR3 DNA: TGCGCCAGCAGCGAACGCCTTGGGACAGTAGTCTACGAGCAGTACTTC
CDR3 protein: CASSERLGTVVYEQYF

V gene: TRBV5-5
D gene: -
clone size: once
J gene: TRBJ1-2
CDR3 DNA: TGTGCCAGCAGCTTGGAAAGGGCAGGGGGCTACACCTTC
CDR3 protein: CASSLERAGGYTF

V gene: TRBV7-6
D gene: -
clone size: -
J gene: TRBJ2-1
CDR3 DNA: TGTGCCAGCAGCTCAAGGGGTTGGCCAAACGAGCAGTTCTTC
CDR3 protein: CASSSRGWPNEQFF

V gene: TRBV11-3
D gene: TRBD1
clone size: -
J gene: TRBJ1-4
CDR3 DNA: TGTGCCAGCAGCTTAGGCCCGCAGGGGGGCAAAGAAAAACTGTTTTTT
CDR3 protein: CASSLGPQGGKEKLFF

V gene: TRBV18
D gene: TRBD2
clone size: -
J gene: TRBJ2-7
CDR3 DNA: TGTGCCAGCTCTCCTCCGGGACTAGGAACCTACGAGCAGTACTTC
CDR3 protein: CASSPPGLGTYEQYF

V gene: TRBV5-8
D gene: -
clone size: -
J gene: TRBJ2-1
CDR3 DNA: TGTGCCAGCAGCTTGATGAGAAATGAGCAGTTCTTC
CDR3 protein: CASSLMRNEQFF

V gene: TRBV4-2
D gene: -
clone size: -
J gene: TRBJ2-2
CDR3 DNA: TGTGCCAGCAGCCAAAAACAGGGTTGGGCCACCGGGGAGCTGTTTTTT
CDR3 protein: CASSQKQGWATGELFF

V gene: TRBV10-3
D gene: TRBD1
clone size: -
J gene: TRBJ2-7
CDR3 DNA: TGTGCCATCAGTCCGGGACAGGGGGTTGTAGGGGGCTACGAGCAGTACTTC
CDR3 protein: CAISPGQGVVGGYEQYF